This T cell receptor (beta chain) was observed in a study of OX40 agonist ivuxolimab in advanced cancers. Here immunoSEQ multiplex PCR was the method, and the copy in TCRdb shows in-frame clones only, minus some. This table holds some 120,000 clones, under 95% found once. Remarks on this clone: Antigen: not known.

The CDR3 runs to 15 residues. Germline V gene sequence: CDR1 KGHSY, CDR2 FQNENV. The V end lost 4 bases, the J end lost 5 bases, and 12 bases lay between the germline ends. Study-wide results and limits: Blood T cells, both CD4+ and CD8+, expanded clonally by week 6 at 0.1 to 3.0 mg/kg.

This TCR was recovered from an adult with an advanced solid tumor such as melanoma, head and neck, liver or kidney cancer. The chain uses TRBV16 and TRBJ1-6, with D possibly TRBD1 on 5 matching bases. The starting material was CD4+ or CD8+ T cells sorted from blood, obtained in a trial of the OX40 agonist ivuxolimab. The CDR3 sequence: CASSPRGLDNSPLHF. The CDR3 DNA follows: TGTGCCAGCAGCCCACGGGGGTTGGATAATTCACCCCTCCACTTT.